This T cell receptor beta chain was captured in a study of blood T cell repertoires in COVID-19. Turning to the study itself: Material from acute and convalescent COVID-19 was sourced from the United States, Italy and Spain. T cells, B-cell-depleted T cells, or PBMCs provided the cDNA or gDNA that served as material.

The table came from immunoSEQ multiplex PCR; TCRdb's copy has only in-frame clones and leaves some out. The sample carries roughly 170,000 clones, 70% to 80% recorded once. The cohort comprised adults aged roughly 18 to 95 years residing in some 24 US areas. Donors of Cohort 3 who recovered were those that had two negative PCRs, clearance, or symptom resolution. Germline V gene lookup returns CDR1 SEHNR and CDR2 FQNEAQ (reference sequence). The CDR3 sequence is 15 residues long. The ends were cut back, 4 bases at V and 5 bases at J, with 17 bases in the middle. Sequencing was carried out using PBMCs or T cells enriched from blood (not recorded which). The chain has TRBV7-9 and TRBJ1-2; D is undetermined. The clonotype comes from a woman aged 45 to 65 who had recovered from COVID-19. The DNA of the CDR3 is TGTGCCAGCAGCTCTCCCGCGGTTCGAACGTATGGCTACACCTTC. Residues: CASSSPAVRTYGYTF.